The 11 T cell receptor beta chains below were found in one sample sequenced in a study of cytomegalovirus exposure and HLA in healthy donors. PCR used 60 Vbeta primers and 13 Jbeta primers. Assay used: immunoSEQ multiplex PCR; TCRdb lists only in-frame clones, some missing. The table records some 130,000 clones, approximately 68% of them present only once. The sequenced material came from PBMCs. These receptors originate from a man aged 25-40 years in good health and CMV-seropositive.

This clone was recorded a few times. The V and J genes are TRBV25-1 and TRBJ2-3; TRBD2 agrees at 9 bases. V was clipped by 1 base and J by 5 bases; unmatched bases: 4. CDR3 length: 15 amino acids. Germline V lookup: CDR1 MGHDK, CDR2 SYGVNS. The CDR3 nucleotides read TGTGCCAGCAGTGAATCTCGCGGGAGGGAAGATACGCAGTATTTT. Translated, it gives CASSESRGREDTQYF.

In this sample, this clone turned up a few times. The rearrangement joins TRBV21-1 to TRBJ2-3; whether TRBD2, the table's D call, matches the DNA was not checked. TRBV21-1 is described as a pseudogene. CDR3 length equals 19 residues. As DNA, the CDR3 is TGTGCCAGCAGCAGATCCGGACTAGCGGGAGGGTGGGGCACAGATACGCAGTATTTT. Translation gives CASSRSGLAGGWGTDTQYF.

This clone was observed a handful of times. The chain couples TRBV28 to TRBJ1-4; 8 positions agree with TRBD1. Germline CDR1 and CDR2: MDHEN and SYDVKM. V shed 5 bases and J 5 bases; nucleotides not matched to a gene: 4. This CDR3 is built from 14 residues. CDR3 residues: CASSRQGKNEKLFF. In DNA form, the CDR3 reads TGTGCCAGCAGTCGACAGGGGAAAAATGAAAAACTGTTTTTT.

This clone has more than one count but fewer than ten. V and J are TRBV7-8 and TRBJ2-7, with 10 bases aligning to TRBD1. Germline V CDR1 and CDR2: SGHVS, FQNEAQ. With 1 base clipped from V and 9 bases from J, the junction kept 9 bases outside the gene matches. The CDR3 is 15 amino acids. This CDR3 is CASSLEGQGMVWQYF. The CDR3 bases are TGTGCCAGCAGCTTAGAGGGACAGGGGATGGTCTGGCAGTACTTC.

This clone was recorded a few times. The V and J genes are TRBV7-8 and TRBJ2-1; maybe TRBD2 (6 bases). The germline CDR1 and CDR2 sequences are SGHVS and FQNEAQ. The CDR3 spans 11 residues. The germline V and J ends were trimmed by 4 bases and 13 bases, with 11 bases remaining between them. CDR3 region: CASSWDSTQFF. CDR3 DNA: TGTGCCAGCAGCTGGGACTCGACTCAGTTCTTC.

This chain uses TRBV5-1 with TRBJ2-3; tentative D call: TRBD2 (6 bases). V was pared by 2 bases and J by 4 bases, with 20 bases between. Germline V gene sequence: CDR1 SGHRS, CDR2 YFSETQ. The CDR3 runs 17 residues. The CDR3, as DNA: TGCGCCAGCAGCTTTACCACCCGGGAGTTAGTGTCAGATACGCAGTATTTT. Protein sequence: CASSFTTRELVSDTQYF.

The chain couples TRBV10-3 to TRBJ1-1, with D unclear. This CDR3 comprises 16 residues. Trimming removed 5 bases from V and 8 bases from J, with 24 bases in between. The germline CDR1 and CDR2 sequences are ENHRY and SYGVKD. The CDR3 DNA is TGTGCCATCAGTTCTCTGAGGGATCATGAGCGGTTCGAAGCTTTCTTT. It translates to CAISSLRDHERFEAFF.

Only a few counts were recorded for this clone. This chain connects TRBV19 to TRBJ2-1, with D tentatively TRBD2 (5 bases). Trimming cost V 7 bases and J 9 bases, with 13 bases left between them. The CDR3 spans 12 residues. Germline loops: CDR1 LNHDA, CDR2 SQIVND (reference sequence). This CDR3 reads CASTTTNREQFF. The CDR3 nucleotides read TGTGCCAGTACCACGACTAACCGTGAGCAGTTCTTC.

This chain connects TRBV9 to TRBJ2-1; 10 bases match TRBD2. Trimming took 0 bases from V and 13 from J; bases not matched to a gene: 7. CDR3 length: 14 amino acids. The germline gives CDR1 SGDLS, CDR2 YYNGEE. The CDR3 is CASSVDPSGSFQFF. CDR3 DNA sequence: TGTGCCAGCAGCGTAGACCCTAGCGGGAGTTTTCAGTTCTTC.

V gene TRBV7-3 combines with J gene TRBJ2-5; TRBD2 aligns across 13 bases. This CDR3 is built from 16 residues. Trimming took 5 bases from V and 5 from J; bases not matched to a gene: 8. Germline values: CDR1 SGHTA, CDR2 FQGTGA. CDR3 sequence (DNA): TGTGCCAGCAGCCCCGGACTAGCGGGAGACGGCGAGACCCAGTACTTC. As protein: CASSPGLAGDGETQYF.

The CDR3 region is CAISPTSGRRNEQFF. The CDR3 nucleotides are TGTGCCATCAGTCCGACTAGCGGGAGAAGGAATGAGCAGTTCTTC. This chain uses TRBV10-3 with TRBJ2-1, with TRBD2 matching 12 bases. Germline loops: CDR1 ENHRY, CDR2 SYGVKD. The V and J ends lost 5 bases and 7 bases, in that order; junction bases with no gene match: 6. The length of the CDR3 is 15 residues.